The clone carrying this T cell receptor beta chain was detected ten times or more. Its antigen is unknown. 2 million PBMCs stored at -80 C were the source of the unsorted libraries. These data come from a study of neurological immune-mediated disorders. Study-level findings and limits: The highest TCR clonal expansion occurred in HTLV-1-associated myelopathy; multiple sclerosis fell below healthy controls. CDR3 amino acid sequences found in expanded clones were never shared across subjects, suggesting private repertoires in all groups.

The CDR3 runs to 16 residues. Trimming removed 0 bases from V and 4 bases from J, with 13 bases in between. The germline CDR1 and CDR2 sequences are LNHNV and YYDKDF (reference sequence). By 5'RACE with 10-nucleotide random UMIs, the cDNA was made. Using its own MiXCR run on the 5' RACE reads, TCRdb lists one record per CDR3 protein. The table lists some 29,000 distinct CDR3 sequences, about 6.9% of them singletons. The TCR comes from a woman between 45 and 60 years old in good health. The V call is TRBV15, the J call TRBJ1-3; D may be TRBD1 (5 bases). Specimen: PBMCs. In DNA, the CDR3 is TGTGCCACCAGCAGAGATGTCCCAGGGAGCGGAAACACCATATATTTT. This translates into CATSRDVPGSGNTIYF.